This T cell receptor (beta chain) came from a study of technical replicates of blood from a handful of donors. The CDR3 is 13 amino acids. The germline V gene has CDR1 MNHNS and CDR2 SASEGT. V dropped 2 bases and J dropped 14 bases, with 13 bases sitting between them. Here immunoSEQ multiplex PCR was the method, and the copy in TCRdb shows in-frame clones only, minus some. The sample has about 83,000 clones; about 93% are singletons. The sequenced sample was T cells isolated from PBMCs. The chain is built from TRBV6-1 and TRBJ1-6, with a possible D match to TRBD1 (6 bases). This receptor was taken from a human donor in good health. As DNA, the CDR3 is TGTGCCAGCAGTGAAACAGGGCTCAACACCCTCCACTTT. Translated, it gives CASSETGLNTLHF.